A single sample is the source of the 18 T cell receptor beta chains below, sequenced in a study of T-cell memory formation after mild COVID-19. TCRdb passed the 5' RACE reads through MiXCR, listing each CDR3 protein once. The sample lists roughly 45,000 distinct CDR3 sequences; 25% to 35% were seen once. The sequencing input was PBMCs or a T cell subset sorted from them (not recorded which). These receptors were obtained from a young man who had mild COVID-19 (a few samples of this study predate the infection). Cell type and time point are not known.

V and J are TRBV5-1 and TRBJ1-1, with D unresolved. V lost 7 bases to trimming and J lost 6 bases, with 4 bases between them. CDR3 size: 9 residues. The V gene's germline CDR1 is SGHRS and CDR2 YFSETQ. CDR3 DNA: TGCGCCAGCTCGTCTGAAGCTTTCTTT. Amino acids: CASSSEAFF.

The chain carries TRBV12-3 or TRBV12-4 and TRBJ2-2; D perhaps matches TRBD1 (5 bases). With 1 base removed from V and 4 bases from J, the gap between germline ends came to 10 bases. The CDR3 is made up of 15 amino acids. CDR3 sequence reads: CASSLGQPFTGELFF. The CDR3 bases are TGTGCCAGCAGTTTAGGACAGCCCTTCACCGGGGAGCTGTTTTTT.

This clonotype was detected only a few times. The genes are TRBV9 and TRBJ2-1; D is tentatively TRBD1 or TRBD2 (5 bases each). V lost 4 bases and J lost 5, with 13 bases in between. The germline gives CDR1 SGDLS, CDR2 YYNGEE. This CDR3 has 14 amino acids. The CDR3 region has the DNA TGTGCCAGCAGCCTGGGGGTTGTGGACAATGAGCAGTTCTTC. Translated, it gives CASSLGVVDNEQFF.

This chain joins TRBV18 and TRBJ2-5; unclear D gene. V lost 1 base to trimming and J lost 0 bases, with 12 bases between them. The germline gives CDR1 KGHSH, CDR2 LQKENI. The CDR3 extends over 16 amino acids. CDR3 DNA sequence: TGTGCCAGCTCACCACTATTGGCCCGGGACCAAGAGACCCAGTACTTC. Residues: CASSPLLARDQETQYF.

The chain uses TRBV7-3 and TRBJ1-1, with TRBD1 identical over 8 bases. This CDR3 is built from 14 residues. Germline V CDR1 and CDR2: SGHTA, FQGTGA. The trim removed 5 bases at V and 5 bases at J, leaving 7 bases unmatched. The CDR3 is CASSPTGGETEAFF. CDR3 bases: TGTGCCAGCAGCCCAACAGGGGGTGAGACTGAAGCTTTCTTT. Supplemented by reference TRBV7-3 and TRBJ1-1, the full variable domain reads GAGVSQTPSNKVTEKGKYVELRCDPISGHTALYWYRQSLGQGPEFLIYFQGTGAADDSGLPNDRFFAVRPEGSVSTLKIQRTERGDSAVYLCASSPTGGETEAFFGQGTRLTVV.

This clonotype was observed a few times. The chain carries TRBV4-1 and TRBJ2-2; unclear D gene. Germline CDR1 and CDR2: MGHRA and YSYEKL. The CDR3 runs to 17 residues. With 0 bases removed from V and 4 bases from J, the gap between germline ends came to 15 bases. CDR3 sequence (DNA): TGCGCCAGCAGCCAAGAGCCCGCCAGGTTCCTCACCGGGGAGCTGTTTTTT. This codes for CASSQEPARFLTGELFF.

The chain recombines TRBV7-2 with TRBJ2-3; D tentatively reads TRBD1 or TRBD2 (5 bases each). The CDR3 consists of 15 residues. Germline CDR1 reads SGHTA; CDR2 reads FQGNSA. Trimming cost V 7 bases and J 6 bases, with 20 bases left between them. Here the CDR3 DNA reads TGTGCCAGCAATATCCCGGGACGGCGCAGGGATACGCAGTATTTT. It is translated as CASNIPGRRRDTQYF. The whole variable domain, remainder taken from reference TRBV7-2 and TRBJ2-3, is GAGVSQSPSNKVTEKGKDVELRCDPISGHTALYWYRQSLGQGLEFLIYFQGNSAPDKSGLPSDRFSAERTGGSVSTLTIQRTQQEDSAVYLCASNIPGRRRDTQYFGPGTRLTVL.

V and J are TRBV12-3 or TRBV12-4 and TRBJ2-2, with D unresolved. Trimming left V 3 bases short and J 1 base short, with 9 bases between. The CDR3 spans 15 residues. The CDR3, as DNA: TGTGCCAGCAGTTTCCTGGAGTTGAACACCGGGGAGCTGTTTTTT. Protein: CASSFLELNTGELFF.

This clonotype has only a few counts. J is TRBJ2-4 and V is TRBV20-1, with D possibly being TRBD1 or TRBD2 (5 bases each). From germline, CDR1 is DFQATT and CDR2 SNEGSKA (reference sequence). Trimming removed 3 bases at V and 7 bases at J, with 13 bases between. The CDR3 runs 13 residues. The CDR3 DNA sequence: TGCAGTGCTAGCCGGGGCGAGGGGAACATTCAGTACTTC. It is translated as CSASRGEGNIQYF.

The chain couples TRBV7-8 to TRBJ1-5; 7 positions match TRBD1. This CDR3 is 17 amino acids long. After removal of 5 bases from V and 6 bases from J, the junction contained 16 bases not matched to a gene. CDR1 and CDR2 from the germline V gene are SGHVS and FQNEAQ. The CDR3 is CASSVEQGTDTGQPQHF. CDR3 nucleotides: TGTGCCAGCAGCGTAGAACAGGGGACAGACACGGGTCAGCCCCAGCATTTT.

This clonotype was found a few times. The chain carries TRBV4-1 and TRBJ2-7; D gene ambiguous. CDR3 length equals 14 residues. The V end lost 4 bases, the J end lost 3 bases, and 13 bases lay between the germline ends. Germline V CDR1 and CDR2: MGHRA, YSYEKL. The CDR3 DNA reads TGCGCCAGCAGCCCACGACACGGCTACTACGAGCAGTACTTC. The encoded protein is CASSPRHGYYEQYF.

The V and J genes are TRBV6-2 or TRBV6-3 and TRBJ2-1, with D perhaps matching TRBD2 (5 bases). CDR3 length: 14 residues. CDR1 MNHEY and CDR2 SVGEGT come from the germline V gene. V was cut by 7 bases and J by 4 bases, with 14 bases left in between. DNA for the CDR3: TGTGCCAGCAAAACGATAGGCGGGTACAATGAGCAGTTCTTC. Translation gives CASKTIGGYNEQFF.

The chain's CDR3 is CASSQARQGALGYTF. In DNA form, the CDR3 reads TGCGCCAGCAGCCAAGCCCGACAGGGGGCATTGGGCTACACCTTC. V is TRBV4-1 and J is TRBJ1-2; 10 bases align to TRBD1. V shed 1 base, J shed 8 bases, and the junction held 7 bases outside the gene matches. Germline V gene lookup returns CDR1 MGHRA and CDR2 YSYEKL. This CDR3 has 15 amino acids.

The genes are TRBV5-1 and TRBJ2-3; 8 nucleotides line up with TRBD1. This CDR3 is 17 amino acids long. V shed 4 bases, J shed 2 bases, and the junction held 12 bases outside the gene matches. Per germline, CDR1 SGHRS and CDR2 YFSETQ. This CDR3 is CASSRYEDRAATDTQYF. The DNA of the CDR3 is TGCGCCAGCAGCCGGTATGAGGACAGGGCGGCCACAGATACGCAGTATTTT.

CDR3 sequence reads: CATSDPLAGGQETQYF. The CDR3 bases are TGTGCCACCAGTGATCCTTTAGCGGGGGGACAAGAGACCCAGTACTTC. J is TRBJ2-5 and V is TRBV24-1; TRBD2 matches at 10 bases. CDR1 is KGHDR and CDR2 is SFDVKD in the germline V gene. CDR3 length: 16 residues. J was trimmed by 2 bases and V by 3 bases; bases with no gene match: 5.

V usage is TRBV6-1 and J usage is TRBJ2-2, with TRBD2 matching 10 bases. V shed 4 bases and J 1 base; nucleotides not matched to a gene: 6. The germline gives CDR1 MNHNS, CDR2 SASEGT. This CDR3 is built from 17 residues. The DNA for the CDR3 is TGTGCCAGCAGTGCTCCCAGACTAGCGGGGAACACCGGGGAGCTGTTTTTT. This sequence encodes CASSAPRLAGNTGELFF.

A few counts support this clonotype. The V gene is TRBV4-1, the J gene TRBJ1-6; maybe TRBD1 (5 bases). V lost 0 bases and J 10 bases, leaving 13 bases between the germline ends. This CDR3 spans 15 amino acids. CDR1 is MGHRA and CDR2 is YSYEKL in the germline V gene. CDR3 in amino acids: CASSQDRGLWSPLHF. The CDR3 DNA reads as TGCGCCAGCAGCCAAGATCGGGGGTTATGGTCACCCCTCCACTTT.

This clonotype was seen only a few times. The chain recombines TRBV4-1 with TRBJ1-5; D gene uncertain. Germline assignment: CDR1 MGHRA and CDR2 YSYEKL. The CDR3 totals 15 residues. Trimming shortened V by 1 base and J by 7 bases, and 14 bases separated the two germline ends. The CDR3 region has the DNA TGCGCCAGCAGCCAAGTTCGGTCGAGGGAACAGCCCCAGCATTTT. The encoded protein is CASSQVRSREQPQHF.